This record concerns one TCR beta chain sequence. Germline trimming cut 7 bases from V and 6 bases from J; bases unmatched to any gene: 8. In germline, CDR1 is MNHEY, CDR2 SMNVEV (reference sequence). The CDR3 has 15 residues. Profiling relied on immunoSEQ multiplex PCR, and the TCRdb table lists in-frame clones only, not all of them. The sample has around 88,000 clones, about 88% seen once. This sample was taken from a study of blood T cell repertoires in COVID-19. Study information: Sources were T cells, B-cell-depleted T cells, or PBMCs; the material itself was cDNA or gDNA.

The sequence was collected from a woman of 80 years or more with acute or convalescent COVID-19. The sequenced material came from peripheral blood. The chain has TRBV27 and TRBJ2-2, with TRBD1 matching over 10 bases. In nucleotides, the CDR3 is TGTGCCAGCAAACGGACAGGGGGGAAATCCGGGGAGCTGTTTTTT. Its protein is CASKRTGGKSGELFF.